This T cell receptor (beta chain) was identified in a study of blood T cell repertoires in COVID-19. About the study: The origin of the acute and convalescent COVID-19 samples was the United States, Italy and Spain.

The trim removed 4 bases at V and 0 bases at J, leaving 6 bases unmatched. The germline gives CDR1 SGHTA, CDR2 FQGTGA. The CDR3 totals 16 residues. In regard to this clone: The sample carries other DNA sequences with the same CDR3.

The method was immunoSEQ multiplex PCR; TCRdb's version includes in-frame clones alone and lacks a portion of them. This sample has 150,000 to 180,000 clones; under 85% occur once, and the top ten carry 0.63%. This receptor was identified in a man aged 55-75 years with COVID-19, enrolled during active disease. Sequenced: peripheral blood. The rearrangement joins TRBV7-3 to TRBJ2-1; TRBD1 agrees at 7 bases. This CDR3 reads CASSSNRGSSYNEQFF. In nucleotides, the CDR3 is TGTGCCAGCAGCTCAAACAGGGGAAGCTCCTACAATGAGCAGTTCTTC. The whole variable domain, filled in from reference TRBV7-3 and TRBJ2-1, reads GAGVSQTPSNKVTEKGKYVELRCDPISGHTALYWYRQSLGQGPEFLIYFQGTGAADDSGLPNDRFFAVRPEGSVSTLKIQRTERGDSAVYLCASSSNRGSSYNEQFFGPGTRLTVL.